There are many counts of the clone carrying this TCR beta chain. Its cognate antigen is unknown. Germline CDR1 and CDR2: DFQATT and SNEGSKA (reference sequence). V was clipped by 0 bases and J by 5 bases, with 4 bases between them. CDR3 length equals 11 residues. This sample stems from a study of T-cell reconstitution after alpha-beta-depleted transplantation in children. As it was prepared, the TCRbeta library received unique molecular identifiers. TCRdb itself ran the PCR reads through MiXCR, one entry per CDR3 protein. The data show 450,000 to 550,000 distinct CDR3 sequences, with roughly 11% seen just once and 12% to 15% held by the top ten. Study findings and constraints: Fresh T-cell production supplied most of the T-cell counts and diversity seen one year after transplant. The origin of alpha-beta T cells about two months after transplant was reportedly several hundred expanded graft clones.

This sample comprised PBMCs, mostly from graft donor cells, obtained 180 days after TCRalphabeta/CD19-depleted stem cell transplant. The genes are TRBV20-1 and TRBJ2-5; D uncertain. The sequence was obtained from a female patient between 2 and 10 years old who had a stem cell transplant for aplastic anemia, so the T cells may come from the graft donor. In DNA form, the CDR3 reads TGCAGTGCTAGAGATTCGGAGACCCAGTACTTC. Its translation: CSARDSETQYF.